The 5 T cell receptor beta chains presented below share a single source sample, sequenced in a study of beta chain features in type 1 diabetes. Expressed TCRB transcripts were sequenced, since all the RNA that had been isolated was reverse transcribed. The repertoire was sequenced with immunoSEQ multiplex PCR; TCRdb's copy has only in-frame clones and lacks some. The sample holds about 220,000 clones; 9.5% to 13% are singletons and the top ten take over 1%. Sequenced material: central memory CD4+ T cells from blood. These receptor sequences come from a young man in good health.

This clone was detected a few times. This likely traces to a read error, being one base from a far larger clone. The J gene is TRBJ2-6, the V gene TRBV5-6, with D unresolved. Germline V gives CDR1 SGHDT, CDR2 YYEEEE. This CDR3 spans 16 amino acids. The CDR3: CARSSFDESGANVLTF. CDR3 coding DNA: TGTGCCCGCAGCTCCTTCGACGAGTCTGGGGCCAACGTCCTGACTTTC.

V usage is TRBV7-2 and J usage is TRBJ2-7, with D possibly being TRBD2 (5 bases). The CDR3 is 14 amino acids. Germline CDR1 SGHTA, CDR2 FQGNSA. Trimming cost V 5 bases and J 0 bases, with 11 bases left between them. The CDR3 DNA reads as TGTGCCAGCAGCCCCCGAGGGAACTCCTACGAGCAGTACTTC. Protein sequence: CASSPRGNSYEQYF.

The chain links TRBV7-2 to TRBJ1-4; D call uncertain. The CDR3 has 11 amino acids. V lost 5 bases and J lost 8, with 6 bases in between. Germline V gene data show CDR1 as SGHTA and CDR2 as FQGNSA. DNA for the CDR3: TGTGCCAGCAGCCGCGGGGAAAAACTGTTTTTT. It yields the protein CASSRGEKLFF.

This clone was counted ten times or more. This chain links TRBV5-1 with TRBJ1-5, with D hard to call. The length of the CDR3 is 14 residues. The germline gives CDR1 SGHRS, CDR2 YFSETQ. Trimming shortened V by 2 bases and J by 6 bases, and 12 bases separated the two germline ends. CDR3 DNA sequence: TGCGCCAGCAGCTTCGAGGACGGAGGTCAGCCCCAGCATTTT. It specifies CASSFEDGGQPQHF.

This clone was picked up a small number of times. This chain uses TRBV18 with TRBJ2-7; D possibly corresponds to TRBD2 (7 bases). Between the trimmed V and J ends, which lost 0 bases and 3 bases, there was a span of 21 bases. The length of the CDR3 is 18 residues. Germline values: CDR1 KGHSH, CDR2 LQKENI. CDR3 residues: CASSPPGGRGTARYEQYF. CDR3 DNA: TGTGCCAGCTCACCACCCGGGGGGAGGGGGACCGCACGCTACGAGCAGTACTTC.